Presented here are 10 T cell receptor beta chains from one specimen sequenced in a study of monozygotic twins with inflammatory bowel disease. One entry per CDR3 protein, without DNA, is what TCRdb gives after re-calling the 5' RACE reads. The sample totals about 210,000 distinct CDR3 sequences. Sample: blood. The receptors originated from a human donor with ulcerative colitis or Crohn's disease, or a healthy co-twin of an affected twin (not recorded which).

The rearrangement links TRBV11-2 to TRBJ2-7; TCRdb indicates TRBD2, and absent DNA this call remains unverified. This CDR3 contains 14 residues. CDR1 and CDR2 from the germline V gene are SGHAT and FQNNGV. The CDR3 protein is CASSKGGTAYEQYF.

This chain joins TRBV6-5 and TRBJ2-6. CDR3 length: 16 amino acids. Germline assignment: CDR1 MNHEY and CDR2 SVGAGI. CDR3 in amino acids: CASSSSQISGANVLTF.

The chain uses TRBV20-1 and TRBJ2-1; checking the TCRdb D call of TRBD1 is not possible without DNA. The CDR3 spans 13 residues. CDR1 and CDR2 from the germline V gene are DFQATT and SNEGSKA (reference sequence). The CDR3 loop is CSALRTGSGEQFF.

The chain has TRBV19 and TRBJ2-4; no DNA is available, so the TRBD2 call from TCRdb remains unchecked. Germline CDR1 LNHDA, CDR2 SQIVND (reference sequence). The CDR3 has 14 residues. CDR3 protein: CATRGTGGTNVQYF.

This chain connects TRBV20-1 to TRBJ2-5; TCRdb outputs TRBD2, but without DNA this stays unchecked. Germline V gives CDR1 DFQATT, CDR2 SNEGSKA (reference sequence). This CDR3 is built from 16 residues. The CDR3 loop reads CSAGAGGPVVQETQYF.

The V and J genes are TRBV19 and TRBJ2-1; as DNA is missing, the TRBD2 call by TCRdb cannot be tested. CDR1 LNHDA and CDR2 SQIVND come from the germline V gene (reference sequence). The CDR3 consists of 17 residues. CDR3 sequence reads: CASSTLSSGGPYNEQFF.

The chain couples TRBV10-3 to TRBJ1-2. From germline, CDR1 is ENHRY and CDR2 SYGVKD. This CDR3 is built from 13 residues. The CDR3 is CAIRAGTPDGYTF.

The chain combines TRBV5-1 with TRBJ2-1; as DNA is missing, the TRBD2 call by TCRdb cannot be tested. CDR3 size: 18 residues. Per germline, CDR1 SGHRS and CDR2 YFSETQ. The CDR3: CASSSNPILAGTKNEQFF.

The genes are TRBV15 and TRBJ1-5; there is no DNA to check the TCRdb D call of TRBD1. CDR1 and CDR2 (germline): LNHNV, YYDKDF (reference sequence). This CDR3 has 13 amino acids. The CDR3 sequence is CATSREQGQPQHF.

The genes are TRBV4-2 and TRBJ1-2. The CDR3 has 16 residues. Germline values: CDR1 LGHNA, CDR2 YNFKEQ. The CDR3 here is CASSRPRLQRNYGYTF.